These 20 T cell receptor beta chains originate from one sample sequenced in a study of cytomegalovirus exposure and HLA in healthy donors (dated by TCRdb to the late 2010s). To prepare the library, the immunoSEQ multiplex PCR assay was applied. The multiplex PCR relied on a mix of 60 forward primers for TCR Vbeta segments and 13 reverse primers for TCR Jbeta segments. TCRdb carries this immuneACCESS record with in-frame sequences only. Its versions omit some clonotypes, under half of them owing to an unresolved V gene in the studies checked, with the rest unexplained. Within this sample are fewer than 120,000 clones, with roughly three quarters of them counted one time only. Around 6.6% of the sample rests with the top ten. Sequenced: PBMCs. Every receptor here comes from a man younger than 40 in good health and CMV-seropositive.

V is TRBV6-5 and J is TRBJ2-7; D unclear. The CDR3 has 11 amino acids. V dropped 6 bases and J dropped 6 bases, with 9 bases sitting between them. The V gene's germline CDR1 is MNHEY and CDR2 SVGAGI. The CDR3 nucleotides are TGTGCCAGCAGCCCCAGGTCCGAGCAGTACTTC. Residues: CASSPRSEQYF.

The CDR3 loop reads CASRQDPGGQNQPQHF. CDR3 bases: TGTGCCAGTAGGCAAGACCCGGGGGGACAAAATCAGCCCCAGCATTTT. This chain uses TRBV19 with TRBJ1-5, with D possibly TRBD1 on 6 matching bases. The CDR3 is made up of 16 amino acids. Germline CDR1 reads LNHDA; CDR2 reads SQIVND (reference sequence). V lost 6 bases and J 4 bases, leaving 19 bases between the germline ends.

This clone was detected only once. This chain links TRBV19 with TRBJ2-3; 8 nucleotides match TRBD2. Germline V gives CDR1 LNHDA, CDR2 SQIVND (reference sequence). J was trimmed by 0 bases and V by 3 bases; bases with no gene match: 2. The CDR3 is 15 amino acids. CDR3 in amino acids: CASSIGGGSTDTQYF. In DNA, the CDR3 is TGTGCCAGTAGTATCGGGGGGGGAAGCACAGATACGCAGTATTTT. Full variable domain (remainder filled in from reference TRBV19 and TRBJ2-3): DGGITQSPKYLFRKEGQNVTLSCEQNLNHDAMYWYRQDPGQGLRLIYYSQIVNDFQKGDIAEGYSVSREKKESFPLTVTSAQKNPTAFYLCASSIGGGSTDTQYFGPGTRLTVL.

The chain couples TRBV13 to TRBJ2-7; D may be TRBD2 (6 bases). This CDR3 is 12 amino acids long. V shed 5 bases and J shed 5 bases, with 10 bases lying between them. Per the germline V gene, CDR1 is PRHDT and CDR2 is FYEKMQ (reference sequence). This CDR3 is CASSRGAHEQYF. The CDR3, as DNA: TGTGCCAGCAGCCGCGGGGCGCACGAGCAGTACTTC.

The chain combines TRBV11-1 with TRBJ2-1, with D perhaps matching TRBD2 (6 bases). Per germline, CDR1 SGHAT and CDR2 FQDESV (reference sequence). The CDR3 runs 16 residues. V was pared by 2 bases and J by 0 bases, with 11 bases between. The CDR3 region is CASSLYDGSSYNEQFF. As DNA, the CDR3 is TGTGCCAGCAGCTTATACGACGGGAGCTCCTACAATGAGCAGTTCTTC.

The chain carries TRBV7-9 and TRBJ1-6; 7 positions match TRBD1. Germline V gives CDR1 SEHNR, CDR2 FQNEAQ (reference sequence). The CDR3 length is 16 residues. The V segment lost 5 bases and the J segment 9 bases; nucleotides outside the gene matches: 13. The CDR3 nucleotides are TGTGCCAGCAGCCCGACCCCGACAGGGCCGGGTTCACCCCTCCACTTT. Protein product: CASSPTPTGPGSPLHF.

This rearrangement joins TRBV5-1 to TRBJ2-3, with 8 bases lining up with TRBD2. V lost 3 bases to trimming and J lost 1 base; unmatched junction nucleotides: 4. From germline, CDR1 is SGHRS and CDR2 YFSETQ. The CDR3 extends over 15 amino acids. The CDR3 DNA sequence: TGCGCCAGCAGCTCCACTAGCGGTCGCACAGATACGCAGTATTTT. The encoded protein is CASSSTSGRTDTQYF.

This sequence joins TRBV2 and TRBJ2-7; D perhaps matches TRBD1 (5 bases). Trimming shortened V by 2 bases and J by 3 bases, and 11 bases separated the two germline ends. The CDR3 consists of 14 residues. The germline V gene has CDR1 SNHLY and CDR2 FYNNEI. The CDR3 sequence: CASSESVRVYEQYF. CDR3 coding DNA: TGTGCCAGCAGTGAATCGGTCAGGGTCTACGAGCAGTACTTC.

V is TRBV7-2 and J is TRBJ1-1; D unclear. V lost 5 bases, J lost 1 base, and 5 bases lay in between. CDR3 length equals 12 residues. In germline, CDR1 is SGHTA, CDR2 FQGNSA. DNA for the CDR3: TGTGCCAGCAGCGTCGGGAACACTGAAGCTTTCTTT. Protein: CASSVGNTEAFF.

The chain uses TRBV27 and TRBJ2-5; TRBD2 might be the D (7 bases). Trimming took 2 bases from V and 5 from J, leaving 18 bases between them. The CDR3 has 16 amino acids. In germline, CDR1 is MNHEY, CDR2 SMNVEV (reference sequence). CDR3 sequence (DNA): TGTGCCAGCAGTTTAAGGTGGGGGGGCATTCAGGAGACCCAGTACTTC. It translates to CASSLRWGGIQETQYF.

This clone was found once. The CDR3: CASSLEGSWNNYGYTF. In nucleotides, the CDR3 is TGTGCCAGCAGCTTAGAAGGGAGCTGGAATAACTATGGCTACACCTTC. The V and J genes are TRBV7-9 and TRBJ1-2; D is undetermined. This CDR3 has 16 residues. V was pared by 1 base and J by 1 base, with 13 bases between. The germline CDR1 and CDR2 sequences are SEHNR and FQNEAQ (reference sequence).

In the case of this clone: One junction end does not reproduce the germline sequence, and a read error may be involved. This chain links TRBV7-9 with TRBJ2-5; 11 bases are shared with TRBD2. Germline values: CDR1 SEHNR, CDR2 FQNEAQ (reference sequence). The CDR3 consists of 17 residues. The CDR3 DNA reads TGTTCCAGCAGCTTATGGGGTAGCGGGGGGGAGGAAGAGACCCAGTACTTC. This codes for CSSSLWGSGGEEETQYF.

CDR3 bases: TGCGCCAGTTGTCTGGCAGGGCCCCCTACCTATGGCTACACCTTC. It yields the protein CASCLAGPPTYGYTF. The chain is built from TRBV5-1 and TRBJ1-2; perhaps TRBD1 as D (5 bases). V was trimmed by 8 bases and J by 4 bases, leaving 21 bases between them. This CDR3 is 15 amino acids long. Germline CDR1 is SGHRS and CDR2 is YFSETQ.

The table lists this clone with a few counts. The V gene is TRBV29-1, the J gene TRBJ2-4; TRBD1 matches 8 bases. This CDR3 region has 16 residues. CDR1 is SQVTM, CDR2 ANQGSEA, per germline. Unmatched junction bases numbered 13, after V lost 4 bases and J lost 5 bases. The CDR3: CSVVGQGPLVENIQYF. The CDR3 coding sequence is TGCAGCGTTGTAGGACAGGGTCCCCTTGTGGAAAACATTCAGTACTTC. The variable domain in full, completed from reference TRBV29-1 and TRBJ2-4, reads SAVISQKPSRDICQRGTSLTIQCQVDSQVTMMFWYRQQPGQSLTLIATANQGSEATYESGFVIDKFPISRPNLTFSTLTVSNMSPEDSSIYLCSVVGQGPLVENIQYFGAGTRLSVL.

The CDR3 nucleotides read TGCGCCAGCAGTGAGGGGGCAGGTACGCAGTATTTT. Translating it yields CASSEGAGTQYF. This chain links TRBV10-1 with TRBJ2-3, with D tentatively TRBD1 (5 bases). This CDR3 has 12 residues. V dropped 2 bases and J dropped 8 bases, with 8 bases sitting between them. The germline CDR1 and CDR2 sequences are WNHNN and SYGVQD (reference sequence).

The V call is TRBV6-4, the J call TRBJ2-2, with 7 bases identical to TRBD1. Trimming at V came to 6 bases and at J to 4 bases, leaving 8 bases not matched to a gene. Germline CDR1 MRHNA, CDR2 SNTAGT. The CDR3 is made up of 15 amino acids. CDR3 amino acids: CASSPRDRPTGELFF. The CDR3 DNA follows: TGTGCCAGCAGCCCTAGGGACAGACCCACCGGGGAGCTGTTTTTT.

The table lists this clone with many counts. The chain combines TRBV4-2 with TRBJ2-7, with D unresolved. Germline CDR1 and CDR2: LGHNA and YNFKEQ. The CDR3 runs to 14 residues. Trimming removed 0 bases from V and 0 bases from J, with 6 bases in between. CDR3 sequence reads: CASSQEQSSYEQYF. Written as DNA, the CDR3 is TGTGCCAGCAGCCAAGAACAGTCCTCCTACGAGCAGTACTTC.

There are a few counts of this clone. CDR3: CASSVSGNSYNEQFF. In nucleotides, the CDR3 is TGTGCCAGCAGCGTATCAGGAAACTCCTACAATGAGCAGTTCTTC. The chain has TRBV9 and TRBJ2-1; no definite D call. V was shortened by 1 base and J by 0 bases, with 8 bases between the two germline ends. The germline gives CDR1 SGDLS, CDR2 YYNGEE. The CDR3 is 15 amino acids.

CDR3 DNA sequence: TGTGCCAGCAGTCCGGACACTCATCAGCCCCAGCATTTT. Its protein product is CASSPDTHQPQHF. The chain links TRBV6-5 to TRBJ1-5, with D possibly TRBD1 on 5 matching bases. CDR3 length: 13 amino acids. V was shortened by 5 bases and J by 5 bases, with 10 bases between the two germline ends. Germline assignment: CDR1 MNHEY and CDR2 SVGAGI.

The V and J genes are TRBV11-3 and TRBJ1-4; D may be TRBD1 (5 bases). CDR1 is SGHNT, CDR2 YENEEA, per germline. V was cut by 1 base and J by 8 bases, with 14 bases left in between. The CDR3 covers 15 residues. The CDR3 DNA reads TGTGCCAGCAGCTTAGGAGGCCAGGGTGGAGAAAAACTGTTTTTT. Encoded protein: CASSLGGQGGEKLFF.